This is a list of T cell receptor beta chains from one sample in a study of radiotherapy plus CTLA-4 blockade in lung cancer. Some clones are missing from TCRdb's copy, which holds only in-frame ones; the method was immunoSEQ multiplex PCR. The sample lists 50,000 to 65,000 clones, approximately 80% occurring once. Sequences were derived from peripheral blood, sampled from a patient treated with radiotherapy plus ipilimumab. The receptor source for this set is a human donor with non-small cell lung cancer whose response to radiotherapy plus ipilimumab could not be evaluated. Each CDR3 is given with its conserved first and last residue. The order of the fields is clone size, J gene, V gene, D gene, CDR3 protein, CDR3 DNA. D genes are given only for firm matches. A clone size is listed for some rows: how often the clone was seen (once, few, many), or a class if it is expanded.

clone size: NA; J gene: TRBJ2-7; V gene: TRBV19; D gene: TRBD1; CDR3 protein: CASSAPGQVTYEQYF; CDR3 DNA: TGTGCCAGTAGCGCCCCGGGACAGGTAACCTACGAGCAGTACTTC
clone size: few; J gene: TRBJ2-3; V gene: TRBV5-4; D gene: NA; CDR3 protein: CASSWGGRPSTDTQYF; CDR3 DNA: TGTGCCAGCAGCTGGGGGGGGCGGCCTAGCACAGATACGCAGTATTTT
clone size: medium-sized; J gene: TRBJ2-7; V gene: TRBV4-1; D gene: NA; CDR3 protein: CATGEANSYEQYF; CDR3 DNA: TGCGCGACGGGAGAAGCCAACTCCTACGAGCAGTACTTC
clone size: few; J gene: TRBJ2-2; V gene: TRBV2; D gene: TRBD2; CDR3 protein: CASSVEREAPGELFF; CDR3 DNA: TGTGCCAGCAGTGTAGAGCGGGAGGCCCCCGGGGAGCTGTTTTTT
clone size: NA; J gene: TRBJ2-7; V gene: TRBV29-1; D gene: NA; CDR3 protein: CSAGTQGGYEQYF; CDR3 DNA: TGCAGCGCGGGGACACAGGGTGGGTACGAGCAGTACTTC
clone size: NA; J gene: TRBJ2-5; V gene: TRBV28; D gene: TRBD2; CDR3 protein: CASTIAGVGETQYF; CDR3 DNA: TGTGCCAGCACCATAGCGGGAGTTGGAGAGACCCAGTACTTC
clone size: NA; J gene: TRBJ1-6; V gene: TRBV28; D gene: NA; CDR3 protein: CASTEGQKENSPLHF; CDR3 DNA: TGTGCCAGCACTGAAGGACAGAAAGAAAATTCACCCCTCCACTTT
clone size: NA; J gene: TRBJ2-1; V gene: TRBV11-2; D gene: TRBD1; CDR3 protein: CASINALPRDRAKNEQFF; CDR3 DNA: TGTGCCAGCATCAACGCCCTTCCTCGGGACAGGGCCAAGAATGAGCAGTTCTTC
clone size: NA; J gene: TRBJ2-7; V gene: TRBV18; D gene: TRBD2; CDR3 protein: CASSPQLAGRGYEQYF; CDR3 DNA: TGTGCCAGCTCACCCCAACTAGCGGGGCGAGGGTACGAGCAGTACTTC
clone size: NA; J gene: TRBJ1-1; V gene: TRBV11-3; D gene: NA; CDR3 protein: CASSLGGDGEAFF; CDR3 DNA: TGTGCCAGCAGCTTAGGGGGGGACGGTGAAGCTTTCTTT
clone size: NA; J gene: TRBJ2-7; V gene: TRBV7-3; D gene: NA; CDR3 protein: CASSLTGGPTYEQYF; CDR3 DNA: TGTGCCAGCAGCTTAACGGGCGGGCCGACCTACGAGCAGTACTTC
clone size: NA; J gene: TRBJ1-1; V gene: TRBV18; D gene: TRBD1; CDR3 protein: CASSLTTGTGRGMNTEAFF; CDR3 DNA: TGTGCCAGCTCACTTACCACCGGGACAGGGAGGGGGATGAACACTGAAGCTTTCTTT
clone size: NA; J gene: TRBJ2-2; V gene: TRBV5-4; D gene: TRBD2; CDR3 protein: CASSRTSGGTPNTGELFF; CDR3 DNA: TGTGCCAGCAGCAGGACTAGCGGGGGTACCCCGAACACCGGGGAGCTGTTTTTT
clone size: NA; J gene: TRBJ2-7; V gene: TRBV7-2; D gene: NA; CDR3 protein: CASSLSLWGGQAEQYF; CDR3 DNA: TGTGCCAGCAGCTTGAGTCTGTGGGGGGGACAGGCTGAGCAGTACTTC
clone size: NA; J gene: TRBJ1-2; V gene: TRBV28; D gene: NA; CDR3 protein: CASSRGVYGYTF; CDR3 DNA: TGTGCCAGCAGCCGGGGGGTCTATGGCTACACCTTC
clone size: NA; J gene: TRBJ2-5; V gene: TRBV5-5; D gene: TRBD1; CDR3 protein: CASSFDRVRETQYF; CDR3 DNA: TGTGCCAGCAGCTTCGACAGGGTCAGGGAGACCCAGTACTTC
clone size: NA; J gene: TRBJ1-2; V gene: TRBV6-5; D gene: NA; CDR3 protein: CASTRTETYGYTF; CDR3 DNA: TGTGCCAGCACCAGGACAGAGACCTATGGCTACACCTTC
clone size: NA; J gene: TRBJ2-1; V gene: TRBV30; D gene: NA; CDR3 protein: CAWSVIRDNEQFF; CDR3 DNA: TGTGCCTGGAGTGTTATCAGGGACAATGAGCAGTTCTTC
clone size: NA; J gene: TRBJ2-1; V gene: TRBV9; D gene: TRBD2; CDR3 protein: CASSVSLAGGSNEQFF; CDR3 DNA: TGTGCCAGCAGCGTCTCACTAGCGGGAGGGTCCAATGAGCAGTTCTTC
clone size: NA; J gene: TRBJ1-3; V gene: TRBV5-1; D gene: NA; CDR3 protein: CASSLTFDSGNTIYF; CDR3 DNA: TGCGCCAGCAGCTTGACATTCGACTCTGGAAACACCATATATTTT
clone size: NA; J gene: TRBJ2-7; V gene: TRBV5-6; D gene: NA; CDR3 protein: CASSYRDTAGVYEQYF; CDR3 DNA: TGTGCCAGCAGCTACCGGGACACCGCAGGTGTCTACGAGCAGTACTTC
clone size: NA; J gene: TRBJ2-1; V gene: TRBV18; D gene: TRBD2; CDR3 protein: CASSTRTSGNNEQFF; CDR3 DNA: TGTGCCAGCTCAACTCGGACTAGCGGAAACAATGAGCAGTTCTTC
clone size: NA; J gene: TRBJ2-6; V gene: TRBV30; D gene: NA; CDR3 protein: CAWSGRSGANVLTF; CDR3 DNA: TGTGCCTGGAGTGGTCGTTCTGGGGCCAACGTCCTGACTTTC
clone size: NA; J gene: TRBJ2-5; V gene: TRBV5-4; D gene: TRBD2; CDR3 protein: CASSLTLAGGRETQYF; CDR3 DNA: TGTGCCAGCAGCTTGACGCTAGCGGGGGGGCGGGAGACCCAGTACTTC
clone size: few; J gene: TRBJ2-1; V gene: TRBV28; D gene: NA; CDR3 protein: CASSSNPTDRNEQFF; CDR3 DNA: TGTGCCAGCAGTTCTAACCCTACTGACAGAAACGAGCAGTTCTTC
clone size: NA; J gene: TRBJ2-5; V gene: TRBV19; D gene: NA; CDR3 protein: CASMSDTQETQYF; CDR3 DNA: TGTGCCAGTATGTCGGACACTCAAGAGACCCAGTACTTC
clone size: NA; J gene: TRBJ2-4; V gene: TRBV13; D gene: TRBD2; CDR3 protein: CASSLGLAGNIQYF; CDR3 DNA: TGTGCCAGCAGCTTGGGACTAGCGGGAAACATTCAGTACTTC
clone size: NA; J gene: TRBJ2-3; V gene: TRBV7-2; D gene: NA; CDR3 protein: CASSLQGFTDTQYF; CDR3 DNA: TGTGCCAGCAGCTTGCAGGGTTTCACAGATACGCAGTATTTT
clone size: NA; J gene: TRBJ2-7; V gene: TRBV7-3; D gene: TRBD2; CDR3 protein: CASSPGGSGSYEQYF; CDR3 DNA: TGTGCCAGCAGCCCCGGGGGTAGCGGGTCTTACGAGCAGTACTTC
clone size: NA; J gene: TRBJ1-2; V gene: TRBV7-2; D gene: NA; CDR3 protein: CASSLARNSGYGYTF; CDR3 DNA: TGTGCCAGCAGCTTAGCGCGGAACAGCGGCTATGGCTACACCTTC
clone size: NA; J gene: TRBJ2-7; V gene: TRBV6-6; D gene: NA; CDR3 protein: CASNSLMGGLGEQYF; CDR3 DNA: TGTGCCAGCAATTCTCTGATGGGGGGGCTTGGGGAGCAGTACTTC
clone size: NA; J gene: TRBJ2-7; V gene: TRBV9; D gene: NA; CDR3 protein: CASGSGSGIQYF; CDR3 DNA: TGTGCCTCAGGATCGGGCTCAGGGATCCAGTACTTC
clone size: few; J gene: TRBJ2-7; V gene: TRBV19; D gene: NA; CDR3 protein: CASSLGRGASYEQYF; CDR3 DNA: TGTGCCAGTAGTCTTGGGAGGGGGGCCTCCTACGAGCAGTACTTC
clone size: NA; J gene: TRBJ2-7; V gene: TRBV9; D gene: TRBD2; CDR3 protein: CASILHREGSSYEQYF; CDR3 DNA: TGTGCCAGCATCCTCCATAGGGAGGGGAGCTCCTACGAGCAGTACTTC
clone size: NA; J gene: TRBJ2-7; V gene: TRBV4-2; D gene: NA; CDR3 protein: CASSQDETGDRYEQYF; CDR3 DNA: TGTGCCAGCAGCCAAGACGAAACGGGGGATAGGTACGAGCAGTACTTC
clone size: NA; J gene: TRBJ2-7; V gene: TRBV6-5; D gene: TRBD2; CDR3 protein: CASSRGGRYEQYF; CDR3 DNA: TGTGCCAGCAGTCGGGGGGGGCGTTACGAGCAGTACTTC
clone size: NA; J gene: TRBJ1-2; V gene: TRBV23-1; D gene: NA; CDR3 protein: CASSQSTLGGARGYTF; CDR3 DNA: TGCGCCAGCAGTCAATCGACCTTAGGGGGGGCGCGGGGCTACACCTTC
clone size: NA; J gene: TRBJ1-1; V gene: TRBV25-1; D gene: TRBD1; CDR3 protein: CASSVLTGVRAEAFF; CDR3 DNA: TGTGCCAGCAGTGTCCTAACAGGGGTCCGGGCTGAAGCTTTCTTT
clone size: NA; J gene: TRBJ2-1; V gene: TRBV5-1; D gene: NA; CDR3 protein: CASSWSPGLNEQFF; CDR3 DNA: TGCGCCAGCAGTTGGTCTCCTGGGCTAAATGAGCAGTTCTTC
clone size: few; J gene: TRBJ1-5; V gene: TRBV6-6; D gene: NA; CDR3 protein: CASSYFSRGGNQPQHF; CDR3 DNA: TGTGCCAGCAGTTACTTTTCGCGCGGGGGCAATCAGCCCCAGCATTTT
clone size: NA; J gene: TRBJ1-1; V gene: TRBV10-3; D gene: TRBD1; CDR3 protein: CAISESPGGTTEAFF; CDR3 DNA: TGTGCCATCAGTGAGTCCCCAGGGGGGACCACTGAAGCTTTCTTT
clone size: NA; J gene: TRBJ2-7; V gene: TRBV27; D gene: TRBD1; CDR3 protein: CASSRPLDRDIKQYF; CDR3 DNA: TGTGCCAGCAGCCGTCCTTTGGACAGGGATATCAAGCAGTACTTC
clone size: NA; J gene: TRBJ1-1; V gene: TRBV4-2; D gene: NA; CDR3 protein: CASSQEPGKDTEAFF; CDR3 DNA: TGTGCCAGCAGCCAAGAACCAGGGAAGGACACTGAAGCTTTCTTT
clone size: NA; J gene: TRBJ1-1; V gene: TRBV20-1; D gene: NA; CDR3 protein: CSGRRNTEAFF; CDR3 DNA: TGCAGTGGCAGGCGGAACACTGAAGCTTTCTTT